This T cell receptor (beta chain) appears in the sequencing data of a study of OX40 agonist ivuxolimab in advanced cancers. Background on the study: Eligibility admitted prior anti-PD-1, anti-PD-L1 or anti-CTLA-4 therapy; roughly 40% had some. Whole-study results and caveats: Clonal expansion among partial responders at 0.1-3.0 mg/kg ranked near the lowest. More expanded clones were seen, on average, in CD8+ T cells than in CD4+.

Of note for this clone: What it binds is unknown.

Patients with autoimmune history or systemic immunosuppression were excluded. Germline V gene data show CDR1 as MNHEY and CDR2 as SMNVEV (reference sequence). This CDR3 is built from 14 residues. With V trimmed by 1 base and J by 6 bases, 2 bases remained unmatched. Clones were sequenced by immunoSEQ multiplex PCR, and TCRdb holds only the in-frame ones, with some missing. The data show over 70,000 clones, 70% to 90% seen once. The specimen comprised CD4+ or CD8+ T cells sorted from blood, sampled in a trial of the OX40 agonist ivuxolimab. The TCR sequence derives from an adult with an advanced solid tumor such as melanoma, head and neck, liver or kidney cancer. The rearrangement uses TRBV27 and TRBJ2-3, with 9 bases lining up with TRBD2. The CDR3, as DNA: TGTGCCAGCAGTTTATACAGCGGGGGGGATACGCAGTATTTT. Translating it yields CASSLYSGGDTQYF.